The T cell receptor (beta chain) under discussion was sequenced for a study of breast tumors, draining lymph nodes, adjacent tissues. The study's findings and limits: Data only fit, rather than demonstrated, lymph node origin of most tumor T cells. Tumor and nontumor repertoires were significantly more similar in luminal-like than in basal-like breast cancer. The data were judged consistent with most tumor T cells coming from lymph node and expanding in tumor. Tumors had less TCR diversity than lymph nodes, more than nontumor tissue.

On this clonotype itself: Its antigen is unidentified.

The CDR3 sequence is 17 residues long. Germline lookup yields CDR1 SGHTA and CDR2 FQGNSA. The ends lost 1 base at V and 3 bases at J; junction bases unmatched: 6. A single record per CDR3 protein comes from TCRdb applying MiXCR to the multiplex PCR reads. Of about 140,000 distinct CDR3 sequences listed, about 33% were seen once; the top ten hold about 2.5%. Axillary draining lymph nodes of breast cancer patients supplied the node samples. V is TRBV7-2 and J is TRBJ2-3; 11 nucleotides align to TRBD2. The receptor comes from a female donor with breast cancer. Some clones in this sample may be carry-over from other donors' samples. The specimen was axillary lymph node tissue. CDR3: CASSLGSGGAYTDTQYF. The CDR3 DNA reads TGTGCCAGCAGCTTAGGTAGCGGGGGGGCCTATACAGATACGCAGTATTTT.